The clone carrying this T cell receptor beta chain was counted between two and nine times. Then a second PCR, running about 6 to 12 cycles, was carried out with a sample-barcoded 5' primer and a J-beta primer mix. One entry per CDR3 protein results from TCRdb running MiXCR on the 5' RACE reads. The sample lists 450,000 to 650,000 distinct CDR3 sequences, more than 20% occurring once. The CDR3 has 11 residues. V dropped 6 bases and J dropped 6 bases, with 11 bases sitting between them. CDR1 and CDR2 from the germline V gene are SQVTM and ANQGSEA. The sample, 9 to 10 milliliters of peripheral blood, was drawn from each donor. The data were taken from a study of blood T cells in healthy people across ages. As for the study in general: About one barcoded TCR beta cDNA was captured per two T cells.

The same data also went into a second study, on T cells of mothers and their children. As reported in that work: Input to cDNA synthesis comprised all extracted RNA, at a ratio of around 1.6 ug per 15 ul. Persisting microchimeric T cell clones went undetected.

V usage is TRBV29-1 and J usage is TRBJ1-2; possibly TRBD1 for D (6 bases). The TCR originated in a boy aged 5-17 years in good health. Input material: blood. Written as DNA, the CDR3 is TGCAGCGTGCCCCCAGGGGATGGCTACACCTTC. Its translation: CSVPPGDGYTF.